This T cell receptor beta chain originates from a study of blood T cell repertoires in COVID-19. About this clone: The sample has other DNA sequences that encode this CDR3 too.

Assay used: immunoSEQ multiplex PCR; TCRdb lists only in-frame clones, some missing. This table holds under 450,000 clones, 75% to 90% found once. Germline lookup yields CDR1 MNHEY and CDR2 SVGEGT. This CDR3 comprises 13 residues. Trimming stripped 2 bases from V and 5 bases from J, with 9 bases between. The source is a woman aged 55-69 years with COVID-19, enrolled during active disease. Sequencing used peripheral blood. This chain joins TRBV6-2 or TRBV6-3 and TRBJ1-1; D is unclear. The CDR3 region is CASSYKTRTEAFF. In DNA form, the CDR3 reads TGTGCCAGCAGTTACAAGACGAGGACTGAAGCTTTCTTT.